This T cell receptor beta chain was captured by sequencing in a study of T cells in Graves' hyperthyroidism and ophthalmopathy. Study information: Peripheral blood sampling occurred at initial diagnosis, before any treatment. General study results and limits: The authors' 13 V-J model separated ophthalmopathy from stable hyperthyroidism.

From germline, CDR1 is SGHVS and CDR2 FQNEAQ. V lost 5 bases to trimming and J lost 3 bases, with 10 bases between them. The CDR3 has 13 residues. Orbital computed tomography and thyroid ultrasound, together with serum TRAb and thyroxine and clinical symptoms, were used for diagnoses. It was RNA transcripts that yielded the amplified TCR beta CDR3 regions. First-round RT-PCR of the TCR CDR3 relied on the HTBI primer set. A single record per CDR3 protein comes from TCRdb applying MiXCR to the multiplex PCR reads. The data hold about 350,000 distinct CDR3 sequences, with approximately 15% observed a single time. This clonotype was detected ten times or more. Its target is unknown.

The rearrangement links TRBV7-8 to TRBJ2-5; no reliable D call. The origin of this receptor is a woman aged 30 to 39 with Graves' hyperthyroidism. Sequencing input: blood. CDR3 protein: CASSPPPEETQYF. Here the CDR3 DNA reads TGTGCCAGCAGCCCCCCCCCCGAAGAGACCCAGTACTTC.